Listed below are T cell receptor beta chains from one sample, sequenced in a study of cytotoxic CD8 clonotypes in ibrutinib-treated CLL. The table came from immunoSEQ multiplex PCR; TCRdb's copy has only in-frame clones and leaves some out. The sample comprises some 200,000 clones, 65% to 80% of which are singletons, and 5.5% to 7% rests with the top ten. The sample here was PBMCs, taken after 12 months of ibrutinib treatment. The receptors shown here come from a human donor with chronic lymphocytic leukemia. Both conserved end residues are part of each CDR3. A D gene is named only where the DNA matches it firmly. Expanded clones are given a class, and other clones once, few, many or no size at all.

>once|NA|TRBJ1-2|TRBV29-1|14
TGCAGCGCCCCCCCTGACGGTTCTAACTATGGCTACACCTTC
CSAPPDGSNYGYTF
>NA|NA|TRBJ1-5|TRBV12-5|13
TGTGCTAGTTCTCGAGACTCGAATCAGCCCCAGCATTTT
CASSRDSNQPQHF
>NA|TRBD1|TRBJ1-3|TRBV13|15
TGTGCCAGCAGCTCTGGGACAGGGGATGGAAACACCATATATTTT
CASSSGTGDGNTIYF
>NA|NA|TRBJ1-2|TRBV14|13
TGTGCCAGCAGCCAACCATCAGGTTATGGCTACACCTTC
CASSQPSGYGYTF
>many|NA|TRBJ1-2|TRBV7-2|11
TGTGCCAGCAGCCGATCGACTGGCTACACCTTC
CASSRSTGYTF
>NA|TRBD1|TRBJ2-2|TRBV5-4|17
TGTGCCAGCAGCTTAGGGTACGGGACAGGGAACACCGGGGAGCTGTTTTTT
CASSLGYGTGNTGELFF
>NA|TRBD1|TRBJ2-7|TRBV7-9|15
TGTGCCAGCAGCTCAACCGGGACAGGCTCCTACGAGCAGTACTTC
CASSSTGTGSYEQYF
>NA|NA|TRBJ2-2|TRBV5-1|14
TGCGCCAGCAGCTTGTACAAGGGAACCGGGGAGCTGTTTTTT
CASSLYKGTGELFF
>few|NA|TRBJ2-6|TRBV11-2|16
TGTGCCAGCAGCCCCGGAGGGAGCTCTGGGGCCAACGTCCTGACTTTC
CASSPGGSSGANVLTF
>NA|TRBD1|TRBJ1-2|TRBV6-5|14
TGTGCCAGCAGTGCGAATAGGGGGCGAACTGGCTACACCTTC
CASSANRGRTGYTF
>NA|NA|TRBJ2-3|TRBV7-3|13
TGTGCCAGCAGCTTAAGTTACGAAGATACGCAGTATTTT
CASSLSYEDTQYF
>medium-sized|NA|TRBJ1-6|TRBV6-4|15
TGTGCCAGCAGTGACGATAAAGGGGGTAATTCACCCCTCCACTTT
CASSDDKGGNSPLHF
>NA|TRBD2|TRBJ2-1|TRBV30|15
TGTGCCTGGAATTTTGGGACTAGCGGAGGACCCGGAAAGTTCTTC
CAWNFGTSGGPGKFF
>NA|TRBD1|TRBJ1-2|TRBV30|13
TGTGCCTGGAGTGGACAGGGGGGCTATGGCTACACCTTC
CAWSGQGGYGYTF
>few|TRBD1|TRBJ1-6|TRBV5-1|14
TGCGCCAGCAGCTCCGGGACAGGCGCTTCACCCCTCCACTTT
CASSSGTGASPLHF
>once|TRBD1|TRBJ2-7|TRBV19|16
TGTGCCAGTAGTTCGCGGGATGGGACAGGGACCTACGAGCAGTACTTC
CASSSRDGTGTYEQYF
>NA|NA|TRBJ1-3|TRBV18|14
TGTGCCAGCTCACCACGGGACTCTGGAAACACCATATATTTT
CASSPRDSGNTIYF
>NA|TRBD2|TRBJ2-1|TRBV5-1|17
TGCGCCAGCATAGAACTAGCGGGATCGAGCTCCTACAATGAGCAGTTCTTC
CASIELAGSSSYNEQFF
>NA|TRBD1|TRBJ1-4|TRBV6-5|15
TGTGCCAGCAGTTACTCCGGACAGGGATATGAAAAACTGTTTTTT
CASSYSGQGYEKLFF
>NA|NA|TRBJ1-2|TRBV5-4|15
TGTGCCAGCAGGGATTCAGGAGTGCCTAACTATGGCTACACCTTC
CASRDSGVPNYGYTF
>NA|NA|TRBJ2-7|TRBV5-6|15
TGTGCCAGCAGCTTGGGGGAACCGGACTCCTACGAGCAGTACTTC
CASSLGEPDSYEQYF
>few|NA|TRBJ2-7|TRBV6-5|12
TGTGCCAGCAGTTTCCTCCCTGGCGAGCAGTACTTC
CASSFLPGEQYF
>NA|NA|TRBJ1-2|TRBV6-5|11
TGTGCCAGCAGTACAGGGTCTGGCTACACCTTC
CASSTGSGYTF